This T cell receptor beta chain was captured in a study of cytomegalovirus exposure and HLA in healthy donors. Across the study: In a previous analysis, around 110 million unique TCR beta sequences were found from 150 million to 200 million T cells. Overall study findings and caveats: Cytomegalovirus association was listed for under 200 TCR beta chains. Researchers reported from a later analysis that most CMV-associated TCR beta chains appeared HLA-restricted. Within an earlier analysis, most TCR beta V segments proved productive either about 90% or about 30% of the time.

Vbeta (60) and Jbeta (13) primers were used in the PCR. Here immunoSEQ multiplex PCR was the method, and the copy in TCRdb shows in-frame clones only, minus some. The sample contains fewer than 150,000 clones, 76% of which appear only once. The germline CDR1 and CDR2 sequences are MNHNY and SVGAGI (reference sequence). This CDR3 has 14 residues. The V and J ends lost 7 bases and 2 bases, in that order; junction bases with no gene match: 5. On this clone: The target antigen is unknown.

This receptor was taken from a man aged 35-49 years in good health and CMV-seronegative. The chain carries TRBV6-6 and TRBJ2-7, with 10 bases lining up with TRBD1. Material: PBMCs. The CDR3 nucleotides read TGTGCCAGCACCAAAGGACAGGGGGCCTACGAGCAGTACTTC. Translated: CASTKGQGAYEQYF.